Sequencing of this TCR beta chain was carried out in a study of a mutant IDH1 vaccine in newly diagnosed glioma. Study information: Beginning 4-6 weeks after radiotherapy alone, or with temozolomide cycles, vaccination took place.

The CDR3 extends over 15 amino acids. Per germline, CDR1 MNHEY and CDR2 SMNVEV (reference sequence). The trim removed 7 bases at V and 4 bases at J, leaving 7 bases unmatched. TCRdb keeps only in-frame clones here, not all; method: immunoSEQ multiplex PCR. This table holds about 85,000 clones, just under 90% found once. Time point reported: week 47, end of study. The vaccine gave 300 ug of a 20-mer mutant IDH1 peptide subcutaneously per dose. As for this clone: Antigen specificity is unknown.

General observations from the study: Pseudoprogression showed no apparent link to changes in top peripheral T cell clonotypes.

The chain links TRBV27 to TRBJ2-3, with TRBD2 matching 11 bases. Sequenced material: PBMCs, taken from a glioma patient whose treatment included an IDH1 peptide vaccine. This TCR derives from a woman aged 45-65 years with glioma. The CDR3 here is CASTTSGRGADTQYF. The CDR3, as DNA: TGTGCCAGCACCACTAGCGGGAGAGGGGCAGATACGCAGTATTTT.